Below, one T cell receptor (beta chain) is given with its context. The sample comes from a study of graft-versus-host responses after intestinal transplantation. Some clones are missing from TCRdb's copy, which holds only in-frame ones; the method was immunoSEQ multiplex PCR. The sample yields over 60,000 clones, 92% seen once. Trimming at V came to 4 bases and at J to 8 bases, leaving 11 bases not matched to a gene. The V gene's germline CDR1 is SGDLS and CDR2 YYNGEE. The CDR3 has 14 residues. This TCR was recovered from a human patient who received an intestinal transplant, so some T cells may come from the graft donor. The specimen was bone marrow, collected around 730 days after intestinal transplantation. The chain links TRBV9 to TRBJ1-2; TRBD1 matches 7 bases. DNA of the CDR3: TGTGCCAGCAGCCCCCAGACAGGGACGTACGGCTACACCTTC. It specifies CASSPQTGTYGYTF.